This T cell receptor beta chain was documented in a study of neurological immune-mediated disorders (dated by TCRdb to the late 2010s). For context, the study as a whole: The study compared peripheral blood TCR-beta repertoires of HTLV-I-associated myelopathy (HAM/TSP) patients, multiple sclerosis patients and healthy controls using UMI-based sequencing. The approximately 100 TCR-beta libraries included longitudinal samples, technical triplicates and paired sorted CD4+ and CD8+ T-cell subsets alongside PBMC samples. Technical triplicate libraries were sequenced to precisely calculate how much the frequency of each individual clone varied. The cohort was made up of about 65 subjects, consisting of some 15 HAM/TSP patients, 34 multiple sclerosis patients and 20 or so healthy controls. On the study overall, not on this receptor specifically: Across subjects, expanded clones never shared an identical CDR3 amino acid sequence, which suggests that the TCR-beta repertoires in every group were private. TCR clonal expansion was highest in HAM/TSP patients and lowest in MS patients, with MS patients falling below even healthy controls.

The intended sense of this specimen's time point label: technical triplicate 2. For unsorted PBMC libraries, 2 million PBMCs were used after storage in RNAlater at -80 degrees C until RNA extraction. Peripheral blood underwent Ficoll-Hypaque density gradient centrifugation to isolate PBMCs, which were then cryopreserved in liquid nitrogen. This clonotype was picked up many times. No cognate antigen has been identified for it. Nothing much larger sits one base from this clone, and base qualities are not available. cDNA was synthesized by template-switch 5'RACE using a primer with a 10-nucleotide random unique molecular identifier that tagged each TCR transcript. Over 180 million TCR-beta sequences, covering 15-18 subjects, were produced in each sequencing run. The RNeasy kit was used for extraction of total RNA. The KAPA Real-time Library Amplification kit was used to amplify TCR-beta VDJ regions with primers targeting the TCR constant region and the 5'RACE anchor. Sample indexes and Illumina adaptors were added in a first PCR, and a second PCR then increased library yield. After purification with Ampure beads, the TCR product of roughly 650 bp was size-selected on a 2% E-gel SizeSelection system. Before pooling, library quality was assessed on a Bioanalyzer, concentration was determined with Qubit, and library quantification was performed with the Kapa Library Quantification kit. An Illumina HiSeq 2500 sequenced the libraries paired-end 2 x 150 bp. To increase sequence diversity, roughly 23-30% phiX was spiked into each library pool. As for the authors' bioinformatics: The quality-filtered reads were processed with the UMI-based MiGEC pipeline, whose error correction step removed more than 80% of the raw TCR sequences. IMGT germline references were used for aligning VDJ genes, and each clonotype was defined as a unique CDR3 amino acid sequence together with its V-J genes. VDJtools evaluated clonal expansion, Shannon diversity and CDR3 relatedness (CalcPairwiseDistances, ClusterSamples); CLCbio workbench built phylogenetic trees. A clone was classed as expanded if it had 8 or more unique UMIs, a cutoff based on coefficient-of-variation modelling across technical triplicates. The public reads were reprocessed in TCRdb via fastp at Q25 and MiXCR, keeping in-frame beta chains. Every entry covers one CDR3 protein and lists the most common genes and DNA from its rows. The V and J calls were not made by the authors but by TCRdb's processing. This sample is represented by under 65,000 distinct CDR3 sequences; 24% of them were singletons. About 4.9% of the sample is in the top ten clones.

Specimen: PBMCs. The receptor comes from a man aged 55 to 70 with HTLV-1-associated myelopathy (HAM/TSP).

The DNA reads TGTGCCAGCAGCCAAGAGGGAGGAGAGACCCAGTACTTC. Its protein product is CASSQEGGETQYF. The V and J segments used are TRBV4-2 and TRBJ2-5, and perhaps TRBD2 as D gene, on 6 matching bases. At the junction V is shortened by 0 bases and J by 4 bases, with 6 bases in between. CDR1 and CDR2 (LGHNA, YNFKEQ) derive from the germline V gene. The CDR3, cysteine through phenylalanine, is 13 amino acids long. Here the CDR3 DNA is all that survives: 39 bases in frame from base 1.